This T cell receptor (beta chain) originates from a study of shared clonotypes between healthy human individuals. Germline V CDR1 and CDR2: DFQATT, SNEGSKA (reference sequence). V dropped 5 bases and J dropped 2 bases, with 5 bases sitting between them. The CDR3 is 11 amino acids. Profiled with immunoSEQ multiplex PCR; TCRdb holds only in-frame clones, not every one. This sample has roughly 500,000 clones; about 96% occur once, and the top ten carry about 0.06%. This clonotype was obtained from a woman in her twenties or thirties in good health. Specimen: naive CD4+ T cells sorted from blood. Specified subset: CD45RA+ positively selected. The rearrangement links TRBV20-1 to TRBJ2-3; D remains unclear. CDR3 loop: CSAGITDTQYF. The CDR3 region has the DNA TGCAGTGCTGGGATCACAGATACGCAGTATTTT.